The clone carrying this TCR beta chain was detected ten times or more. This CDR3 region has 15 residues. J was trimmed by 9 bases and V by 3 bases; bases with no gene match: 5. This entry is derived from a study of T cell repertoires in cytomegalovirus infection. Study-wide context: CMV infection together with matching HLA type was indicated by public TCR beta signatures.

TCRdb reprocessed the reads with MiXCR, giving one entry per CDR3 protein. The profile shows around 550,000 distinct CDR3 sequences, around a quarter of them singletons. The chain carries TRBV12-3 or TRBV12-4 and TRBJ2-1; the match to TRBD2 covers 13 bases. The receptor was derived from a human donor in good health (CMV status not recorded). Some clones in this sample may be carry-over from other donors' samples. The sample consisted of PBMCs. The CDR3 protein is CASSFLGLAGAEQFF. The DNA of the CDR3 is TGTGCCAGCAGTTTTCTTGGACTAGCGGGGGCTGAGCAGTTCTTC.